Each of the 26 T cell receptor beta chains below was sequenced from the same sample in a study of regulatory T cells in long-lasting Graves disease. Assembly of TCR beta libraries relied on iRepertoire HTBI primers together with Arm-PCR of CDR3 regions. One entry per CDR3 protein results from TCRdb running MiXCR on the multiplex PCR reads. Altogether over 350,000 distinct CDR3 sequences are present, 15% being singletons, with the ten largest covering 7.8%. Time point reported: newly diagnosed GD, antithyroid drugs for less than 3 months. The authors made the TCR library using RNA they extracted from PBMCs. These data are also associated with another study on T cells in Graves' hyperthyroidism and ophthalmopathy.

The sequenced sample was peripheral blood mononuclear cells (PBMCs), obtained at new diagnosis, from a patient treated with antithyroid drugs. These receptors came from a woman between 40 and 55 years old with Graves disease.

The chain uses TRBV2 and TRBJ2-7; D ambiguous. V was clipped by 6 bases and J by 3 bases, with 12 bases between them. This CDR3 comprises 13 residues. Germline CDR1 SNHLY, CDR2 FYNNEI. CDR3: CASSTLSVYEQYF. For the CDR3, the DNA is TGTGCCAGCAGCACCTTATCCGTCTACGAGCAGTACTTC.

The chain combines TRBV5-5 with TRBJ2-6; D possibly uses TRBD1 or TRBD2 (6 bases each). V dropped 9 bases and J dropped 7 bases, with 14 bases sitting between them. The CDR3 consists of 13 residues. Germline CDR1 reads SGHKS; CDR2 reads YYEKEE (reference sequence). The CDR3 loop reads CATMGGAANVLTF. CDR3 coding DNA: TGTGCCACCATGGGGGGCGCCGCCAACGTCCTGACTTTC. Full variable domain (rest looked up from reference TRBV5-5 and TRBJ2-6): DAGVTQSPTHLIKTRGQQVTLRCSPISGHKSVSWYQQVLGQGPQFIFQYYEKEERGRGNFPDRFSARQFPNYSSELNVNALLLGDSALYLCATMGGAANVLTFGAGSRLTVL.

This clonotype was detected a few times. The chain couples TRBV10-3 to TRBJ1-1, with TRBD1 matching over 7 bases. CDR1 is ENHRY and CDR2 is SYGVKD in the germline V gene. V shed 3 bases, J shed 2 bases, and the junction held 6 bases outside the gene matches. The CDR3 totals 15 residues. The CDR3 sequence: CAISEPGTANTEAFF. The CDR3 DNA reads as TGTGCCATCAGTGAACCCGGGACAGCCAACACTGAAGCTTTCTTT.

V is TRBV5-4 and J is TRBJ2-7; perhaps TRBD2 as D (7 bases). With 1 base removed from V and 4 bases from J, the gap between germline ends came to 9 bases. Per germline, CDR1 SGHNT and CDR2 YYREEE (reference sequence). The CDR3 sequence is 13 residues long. Written as DNA, the CDR3 is TGTGCCAGCAGCTTGAGGGGGGGTTACGAGCAGTACTTC. This sequence encodes CASSLRGGYEQYF.

This clonotype has at least ten counts. The CDR3 loop reads CASGLVQGLAGELFF. CDR3 DNA: TGTGCTAGTGGTTTGGTACAAGGACTAGCCGGGGAGCTGTTTTTT. The V and J genes are TRBV12-5 and TRBJ2-2; 7 nucleotides align to TRBD2. Germline trimming cut 0 bases from V and 6 bases from J; bases unmatched to any gene: 4. Germline V gene lookup returns CDR1 LGHNT and CDR2 FRNRAP. This CDR3 comprises 15 residues.

The rearrangement links TRBV10-3 to TRBJ1-5; no definite D call. V lost 2 bases and J lost 7, with 9 bases in between. The length of the CDR3 is 13 residues. Germline CDR1 ENHRY, CDR2 SYGVKD. The CDR3 sequence is CAISEDGVQPQHF. CDR3 DNA: TGTGCCATCAGTGAGGATGGGGTACAGCCCCAGCATTTT.

This clonotype was counted a few times. This chain uses TRBV3-1 with TRBJ2-2, with TRBD2 identical over 7 bases. Germline-derived CDR1 and CDR2 are LGHDT and YNNKEL (reference sequence). V lost 1 base and J lost 5; bases outside the gene matches: 7. The CDR3 runs 16 residues. CDR3 in DNA: TGTGCCAGCAGCCAAGGGCCTAGCGGAGTAACCGGGGAGCTGTTTTTT. Translation: CASSQGPSGVTGELFF. Variable domain in full (rest from reference TRBV3-1 and TRBJ2-2): DTAVSQTPKYLVTQMGNDKSIKCEQNLGHDTMYWYKQDSKKFLKIMFSYNNKELIINETVPNRFSPKSPDKAHLNLHINSLELGDSAVYFCASSQGPSGVTGELFFGEGSRLTVL.

The sample holds many counts of this clonotype. The chain couples TRBV5-1 to TRBJ2-3; D remains unclear. Germline V gives CDR1 SGHRS, CDR2 YFSETQ. Trimming pared 2 bases from V and 2 bases from J, leaving 3 bases between. The CDR3 has 12 residues. The CDR3 DNA is TGCGCCAGCAGCTTCGCCACAGATACGCAGTATTTT. Its protein is CASSFATDTQYF.

This clonotype has at least ten counts. The chain recombines TRBV12-3 or TRBV12-4 with TRBJ1-1; 10 bases line up with TRBD1. This CDR3 comprises 14 residues. Trimming at V came to 7 bases and at J to 1 base, leaving 3 bases not matched to a gene. The CDR3: CASTRTGGNTEAFF. The CDR3 region has the DNA TGTGCCAGCACGCGGACAGGGGGGAACACTGAAGCTTTCTTT.

This clonotype was detected ten times or more. The V and J genes are TRBV6-2 or TRBV6-3 and TRBJ2-2; possibly TRBD2 for D (5 bases). This CDR3 is 18 amino acids long. Trimming left V 0 bases short and J 0 bases short, with 14 bases between. Germline V CDR1 and CDR2: MNHEY, SVGEGT. The CDR3 DNA reads as TGTGCCAGCAGTTACTCGGTTTGGTGGGAGACGAACACCGGGGAGCTGTTTTTT. Amino acids: CASSYSVWWETNTGELFF.

This clonotype was counted at least ten times. The genes are TRBV11-2 and TRBJ2-5; no clear D gene. Trimming pared 2 bases from V and 3 bases from J, leaving 10 bases between. There are 14 residues in the CDR3. Germline V CDR1 and CDR2: SGHAT, FQNNGV. CDR3 amino acids: CASSLLQAEETQYF. The CDR3 coding sequence is TGTGCCAGCAGCTTACTCCAGGCCGAAGAGACCCAGTACTTC. Together with reference TRBV11-2 and TRBJ2-5, the CDR3 gives the full variable domain: EAGVAQSPRYKIIEKRQSVAFWCNPISGHATLYWYQQILGQGPKLLIQFQNNGVVDDSQLPKDRFSAERLKGVDSTLKIQPAKLEDSAVYLCASSLLQAEETQYFGPGTRLLVL.

Remarks on this clonotype: The germline gene is not matched at one end of the junction; a read error may be the cause. CDR3 amino acids: CTSSKPGLQETQYF. The CDR3 nucleotides are TGCACCAGCAGTAAGCCCGGGCTCCAAGAGACCCAGTACTTC. The chain uses TRBV5-1 and TRBJ2-5; D remains unclear. The CDR3 is 14 amino acids. CDR1 and CDR2 (germline): SGHRS, YFSETQ.

The rearrangement uses TRBV7-9 and TRBJ1-1; a weak D match, TRBD1 (6 bases). With 0 bases removed from V and 3 bases from J, the gap between germline ends came to 11 bases. The CDR3 covers 15 residues. Germline-derived CDR1 and CDR2 are SEHNR and FQNEAQ (reference sequence). CDR3 in amino acids: CASSLAQGRDTEAFF. CDR3 coding DNA: TGTGCCAGCAGCTTAGCGCAGGGGCGGGACACTGAAGCTTTCTTT.

The chain employs TRBV12-5 and TRBJ2-5; 8 nucleotides match TRBD1. J lost 1 base, V lost 6 bases, and 7 bases had no gene match. The CDR3 length is 15 residues. Germline CDR1 LGHNT, CDR2 FRNRAP. For the CDR3, the DNA is TGTGCTAGTGGGCCGGGACAGGAACCCCAAGAGACCCAGTACTTC. Translating it yields CASGPGQEPQETQYF.

In its sample, this clonotype was seen a few times. This chain uses TRBV30 with TRBJ1-2; 8 bases agree with TRBD1. Germline loops: CDR1 GTSNPN, CDR2 SVGIG (reference sequence). CDR3 size: 13 residues. V shed 2 bases, J shed 7 bases, and the junction held 6 bases outside the gene matches. The CDR3 is CAWSRTGIGGYTF. The DNA of the CDR3 is TGTGCCTGGAGTCGGACAGGGATTGGTGGCTACACCTTC.

There are a few counts of this clonotype. The J gene is TRBJ2-2, the V gene TRBV28; D not certain. Deletions cut 1 base from V and 3 bases from J, with 6 bases between. This CDR3 region has 14 residues. Germline CDR1 is MDHEN and CDR2 is SYDVKM. The CDR3: CASSLSGHTGELFF. The CDR3 nucleotides read TGTGCCAGCAGTTTATCAGGACACACCGGGGAGCTGTTTTTT. Combining the CDR3 with reference TRBV28 and TRBJ2-2 gives the whole variable domain DVKVTQSSRYLVKRTGEKVFLECVQDMDHENMFWYRQDPGLGLRLIYFSYDVKMKEKGDIPEGYSVSREKKERFSLILESASTNQTSMYLCASSLSGHTGELFFGEGSRLTVL.

This clonotype was seen many times. The V and J genes are TRBV24-1 and TRBJ1-4, with D unclear. V lost 0 bases and J lost 13, with 11 bases in between. CDR3 size: 13 residues. Germline V gives CDR1 KGHDR, CDR2 SFDVKD. In DNA form, the CDR3 reads TGTGCCACCAGTGATTTGAGCCCCACTGGACTGTTTTTT. It specifies CATSDLSPTGLFF.

This clonotype was seen repeatedly, ten times or more. The V gene is TRBV27, the J gene TRBJ1-3, with D maybe TRBD1 (5 bases). CDR1 MNHEY and CDR2 SMNVEV come from the germline V gene (reference sequence). Trimming pared 5 bases from V and 0 bases from J, leaving 11 bases between. The CDR3 extends over 15 amino acids. The CDR3 region has the DNA TGTGCCAGCAGTCTCGACAGCTTCTCTGGAAACACCATATATTTT. Protein: CASSLDSFSGNTIYF.

The sample holds many counts of this clonotype. V and J are TRBV28 and TRBJ1-2, with D possibly matching TRBD1 (6 bases). Per the germline V gene, CDR1 is MDHEN and CDR2 is SYDVKM. This CDR3 is 15 amino acids long. V lost 3 bases and J 0 bases, leaving 11 bases between the germline ends. The CDR3 nucleotides read TGTGCCAGCAGTTTGACAGGTACTCCTAACTATGGCTACACCTTC. This sequence encodes CASSLTGTPNYGYTF.

The chain combines TRBV6-2 or TRBV6-3 with TRBJ1-1; unclear D gene. Germline V lookup: CDR1 MNHEY, CDR2 SVGEGT. Trimming pared 10 bases from V and 0 bases from J, leaving 21 bases between. The CDR3 extends over 16 amino acids. The CDR3 DNA follows: TGTGCCACCTCAGGTCGTCAGCCGCGAATGAACACTGAAGCTTTCTTT. It encodes CATSGRQPRMNTEAFF.

This clonotype was counted at least ten times. The CDR3 sequence is CASSFDRGDTQYF. CDR3 sequence (DNA): TGTGCCAGCAGTTTTGACAGGGGGGATACGCAGTATTTT. The chain couples TRBV12-3 or TRBV12-4 to TRBJ2-3; 9 bases match TRBD1. The CDR3 length is 13 residues. V was pared by 3 bases and J by 6 bases, with 1 base of the junction left unmatched.

In its sample, this clonotype was seen a few times. The V and J genes are TRBV2 and TRBJ2-3; TRBD2 agrees at 9 bases. Germline trimming cut 4 bases from V and 0 bases from J; bases unmatched to any gene: 17. The V gene's germline CDR1 is SNHLY and CDR2 FYNNEI. The CDR3 has 20 amino acids. The CDR3 DNA follows: TGTGCCAGCAGTGTTCCAATGAGGCTAGCGGGATATAAAAGCACAGATACGCAGTATTTT. Translated, it gives CASSVPMRLAGYKSTDTQYF.

This rearrangement joins TRBV20-1 to TRBJ2-3, with TRBD2 matching over 8 bases. Germline V gene data show CDR1 as DFQATT and CDR2 as SNEGSKA (reference sequence). V trimming: 4 bases; J trimming: 2 bases; junction bases outside the gene matches: 5. The CDR3 length is 14 residues. The CDR3 spells CSATSGSPTDTQYF. The DNA for the CDR3 is TGCAGTGCTACTAGCGGGTCACCCACAGATACGCAGTATTTT.

The rearrangement joins TRBV20-1 to TRBJ2-7; 7 bases are shared with TRBD1. The CDR3 extends over 15 amino acids. V lost 6 bases and J lost 2; bases outside the gene matches: 13. The germline V gene encodes CDR1 DFQATT and CDR2 SNEGSKA (reference sequence). CDR3 coding DNA: TGCAGTGCAAAGAAGAAACGTCAGGGGGCCTACGAGCAGTACTTC. Amino acids: CSAKKKRQGAYEQYF.

This clonotype appeared once. J is TRBJ2-3 and V is TRBV11-2; 7 positions agree with TRBD2. CDR1 and CDR2 (germline): SGHAT, FQNNGV. Trimming at V came to 1 base and at J to 4 bases, leaving 5 bases not matched to a gene. The CDR3 totals 15 residues. The CDR3 spells CASSLGAGVSDTQYF. The CDR3 DNA sequence: TGTGCCAGCAGCTTAGGGGCGGGAGTGTCAGATACGCAGTATTTT. Complete variable domain (other parts from reference TRBV11-2 and TRBJ2-3): EAGVAQSPRYKIIEKRQSVAFWCNPISGHATLYWYQQILGQGPKLLIQFQNNGVVDDSQLPKDRFSAERLKGVDSTLKIQPAKLEDSAVYLCASSLGAGVSDTQYFGPGTRLTVL.

This clonotype was seen many times. The chain couples TRBV12-3 or TRBV12-4 to TRBJ2-5; D remains unclear. Trimming removed 6 bases from V and 0 bases from J, with 8 bases in between. The CDR3 extends over 13 amino acids. In DNA form, the CDR3 reads TGTGCCAGCAGGACCCAGTACCAAGAGACCCAGTACTTC. It specifies CASRTQYQETQYF.